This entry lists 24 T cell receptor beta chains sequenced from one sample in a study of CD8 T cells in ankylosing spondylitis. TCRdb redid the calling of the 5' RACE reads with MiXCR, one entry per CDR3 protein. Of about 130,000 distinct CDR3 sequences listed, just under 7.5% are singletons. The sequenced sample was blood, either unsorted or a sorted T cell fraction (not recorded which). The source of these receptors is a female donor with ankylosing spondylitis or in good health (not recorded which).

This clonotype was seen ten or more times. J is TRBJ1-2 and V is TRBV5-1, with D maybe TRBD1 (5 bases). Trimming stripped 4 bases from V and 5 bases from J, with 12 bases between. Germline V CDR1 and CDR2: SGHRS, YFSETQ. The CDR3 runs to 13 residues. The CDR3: CASSRGLTYGYTF. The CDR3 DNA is TGCGCCAGCAGCCGGGGACTCACGTATGGCTACACCTTC.

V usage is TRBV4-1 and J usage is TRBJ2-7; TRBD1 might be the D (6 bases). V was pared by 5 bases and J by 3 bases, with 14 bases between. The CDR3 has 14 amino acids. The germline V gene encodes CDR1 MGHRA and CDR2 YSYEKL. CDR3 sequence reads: CASSITTGDYEQYF. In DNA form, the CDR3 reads TGCGCCAGCAGCATAACGACAGGCGACTACGAGCAGTACTTC.

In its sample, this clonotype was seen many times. CDR3 amino acids: CASSSPLLGLTQYF. CDR3 DNA sequence: TGTGCCAGCAGTTCCCCCCTCCTAGGACTTACGCAGTATTTT. The V gene is TRBV28, the J gene TRBJ2-3, with D perhaps matching TRBD2 (5 bases). The CDR3 is 14 residues long. V was cut by 4 bases and J by 8 bases, with 16 bases left in between. The V gene's germline CDR1 is MDHEN and CDR2 SYDVKM.

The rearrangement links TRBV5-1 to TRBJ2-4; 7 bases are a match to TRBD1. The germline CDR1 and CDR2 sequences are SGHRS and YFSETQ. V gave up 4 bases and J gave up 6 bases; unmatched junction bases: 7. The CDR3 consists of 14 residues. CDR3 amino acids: CASSSQGVLNIQYF. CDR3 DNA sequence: TGCGCCAGCAGCAGTCAGGGGGTCCTAAACATTCAGTACTTC.

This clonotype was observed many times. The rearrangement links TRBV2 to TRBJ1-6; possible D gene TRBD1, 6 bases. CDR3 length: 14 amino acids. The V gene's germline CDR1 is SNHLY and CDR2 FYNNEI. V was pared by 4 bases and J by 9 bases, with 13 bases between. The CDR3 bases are TGTGCCAGCAGTGGAACAGGGCGTCGTTCACCCCTCCACTTT. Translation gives CASSGTGRRSPLHF.

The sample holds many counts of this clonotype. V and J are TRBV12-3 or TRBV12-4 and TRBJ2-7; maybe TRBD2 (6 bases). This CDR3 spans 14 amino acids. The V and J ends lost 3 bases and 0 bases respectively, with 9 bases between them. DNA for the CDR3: TGTGCCAGCAGTTTCGCGGGGTTCTCCTACGAGCAGTACTTC. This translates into CASSFAGFSYEQYF.

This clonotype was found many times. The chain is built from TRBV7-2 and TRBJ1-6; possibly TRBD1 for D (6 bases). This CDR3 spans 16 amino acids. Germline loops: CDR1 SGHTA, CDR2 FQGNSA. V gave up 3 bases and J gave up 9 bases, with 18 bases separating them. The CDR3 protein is CASSLAEQGKSSPLHF. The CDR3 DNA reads TGTGCCAGCAGCTTGGCCGAACAGGGAAAGAGTTCACCCCTCCACTTT.

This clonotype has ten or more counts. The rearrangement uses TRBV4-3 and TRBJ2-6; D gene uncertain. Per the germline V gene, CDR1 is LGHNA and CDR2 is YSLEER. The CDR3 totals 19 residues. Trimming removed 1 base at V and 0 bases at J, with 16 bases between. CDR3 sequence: CASSQVWKQYSSGANVLTF. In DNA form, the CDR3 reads TGCGCCAGCAGCCAAGTATGGAAACAATACAGCTCTGGGGCCAACGTCCTGACTTTC.

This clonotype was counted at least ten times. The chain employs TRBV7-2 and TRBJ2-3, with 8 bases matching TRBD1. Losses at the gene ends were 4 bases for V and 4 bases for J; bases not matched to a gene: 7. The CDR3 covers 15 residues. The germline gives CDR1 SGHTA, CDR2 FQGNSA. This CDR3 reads CASSSDRVAADTQYF. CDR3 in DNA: TGTGCCAGCAGCTCGGACAGGGTCGCCGCAGATACGCAGTATTTT.

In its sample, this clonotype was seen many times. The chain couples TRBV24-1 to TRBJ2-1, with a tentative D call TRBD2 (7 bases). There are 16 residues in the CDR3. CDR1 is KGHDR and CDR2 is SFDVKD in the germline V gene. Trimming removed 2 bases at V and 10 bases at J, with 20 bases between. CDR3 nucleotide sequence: TGTGCCACCAGTGATTACGGTGTGGGGGGGGCGGGAGAGCAGTTCTTC. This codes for CATSDYGVGGAGEQFF.

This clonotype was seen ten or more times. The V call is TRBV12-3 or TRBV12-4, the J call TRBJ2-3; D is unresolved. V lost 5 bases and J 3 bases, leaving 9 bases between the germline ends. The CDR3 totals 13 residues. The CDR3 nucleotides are TGTGCCAGCAGTGCCCTCCTGACAGATACGCAGTATTTT. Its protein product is CASSALLTDTQYF.

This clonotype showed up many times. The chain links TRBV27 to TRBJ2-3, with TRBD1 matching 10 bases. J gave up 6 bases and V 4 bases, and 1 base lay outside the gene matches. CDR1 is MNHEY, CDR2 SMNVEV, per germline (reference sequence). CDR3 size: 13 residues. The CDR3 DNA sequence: TGTGCCAGCAGTTGGACAGGGGGGGATACGCAGTATTTT. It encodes CASSWTGGDTQYF.

The DNA for the CDR3 is TGCAGCTTCCCGTGGGGGAGGAGATTGCCCCAGCATTTT. It encodes CSFPWGRRLPQHF. V and J are TRBV29-1 and TRBJ1-5; possibly TRBD1 for D (5 bases). Per the germline V gene, CDR1 is SQVTM and CDR2 is ANQGSEA. The CDR3 length is 13 residues. Trimming removed 8 bases from V and 9 bases from J, with 20 bases in between.

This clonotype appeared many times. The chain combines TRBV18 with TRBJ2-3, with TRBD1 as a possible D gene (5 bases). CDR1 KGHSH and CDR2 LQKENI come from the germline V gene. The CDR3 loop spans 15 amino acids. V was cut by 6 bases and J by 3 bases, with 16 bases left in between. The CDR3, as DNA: TGTGCCAGCTCGCGAACGACAGTAGGTACAGATACGCAGTATTTT. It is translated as CASSRTTVGTDTQYF.

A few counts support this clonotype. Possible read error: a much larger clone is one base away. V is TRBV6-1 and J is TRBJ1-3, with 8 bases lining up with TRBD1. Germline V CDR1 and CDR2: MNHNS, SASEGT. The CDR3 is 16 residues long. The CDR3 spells CASTRTGMFSGNTVYF. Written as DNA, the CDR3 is TGTGCCAGCACCCGGACAGGGATGTTCTCTGGAAACACCGTATATTTT.

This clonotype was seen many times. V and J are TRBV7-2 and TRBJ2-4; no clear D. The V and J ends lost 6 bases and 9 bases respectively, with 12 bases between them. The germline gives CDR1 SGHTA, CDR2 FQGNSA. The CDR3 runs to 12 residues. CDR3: CASSWSESIQYF. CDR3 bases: TGTGCCAGCAGTTGGTCGGAGTCCATTCAGTACTTC.

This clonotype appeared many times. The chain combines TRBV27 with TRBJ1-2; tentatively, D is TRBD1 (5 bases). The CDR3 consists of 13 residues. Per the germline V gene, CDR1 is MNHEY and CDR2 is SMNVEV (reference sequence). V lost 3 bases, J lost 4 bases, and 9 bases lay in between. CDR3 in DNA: TGTGCCAGCAGTTTCTTGGGGGGCTATGGCTACACCTTC. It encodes CASSFLGGYGYTF.

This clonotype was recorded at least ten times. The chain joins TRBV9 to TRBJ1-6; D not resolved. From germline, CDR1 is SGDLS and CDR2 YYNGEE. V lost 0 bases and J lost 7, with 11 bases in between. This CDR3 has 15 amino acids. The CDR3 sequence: CASSVGRLGNSPLHF. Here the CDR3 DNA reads TGTGCCAGCAGCGTAGGTCGGTTGGGGAATTCACCCCTCCACTTT.

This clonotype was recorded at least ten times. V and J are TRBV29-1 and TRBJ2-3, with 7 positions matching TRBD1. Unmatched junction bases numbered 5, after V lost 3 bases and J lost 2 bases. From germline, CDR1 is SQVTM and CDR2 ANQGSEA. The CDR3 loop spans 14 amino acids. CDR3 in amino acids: CSVDKGAATDTQYF. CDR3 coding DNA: TGCAGCGTTGACAAGGGGGCTGCCACAGATACGCAGTATTTT.

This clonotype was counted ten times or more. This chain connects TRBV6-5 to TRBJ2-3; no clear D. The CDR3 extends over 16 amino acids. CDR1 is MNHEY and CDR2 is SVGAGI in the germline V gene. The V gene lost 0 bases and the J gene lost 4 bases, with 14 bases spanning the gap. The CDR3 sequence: CASSYSTPPGADTQYF. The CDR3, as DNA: TGTGCCAGCAGTTACTCGACTCCGCCTGGGGCAGATACGCAGTATTTT.

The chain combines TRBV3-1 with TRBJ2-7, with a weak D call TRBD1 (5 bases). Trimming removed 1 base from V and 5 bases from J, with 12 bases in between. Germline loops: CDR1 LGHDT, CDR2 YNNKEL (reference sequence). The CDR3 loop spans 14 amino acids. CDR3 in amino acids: CASSQVVGAHEQYF. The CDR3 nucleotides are TGTGCCAGCAGCCAAGTGGTAGGGGCCCACGAGCAGTACTTC.

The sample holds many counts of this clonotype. Here the CDR3 reads CASSQEAGGWETQYF. CDR3 nucleotide sequence: TGTGCCAGCAGCCAAGAAGCGGGGGGGTGGGAGACCCAGTACTTC. The V call is TRBV3-1, the J call TRBJ2-5, with 10 nucleotides matching TRBD2. This CDR3 is built from 15 residues. Germline-derived CDR1 and CDR2 are LGHDT and YNNKEL (reference sequence). Trimming took 0 bases from V and 5 from J; bases not matched to a gene: 3.

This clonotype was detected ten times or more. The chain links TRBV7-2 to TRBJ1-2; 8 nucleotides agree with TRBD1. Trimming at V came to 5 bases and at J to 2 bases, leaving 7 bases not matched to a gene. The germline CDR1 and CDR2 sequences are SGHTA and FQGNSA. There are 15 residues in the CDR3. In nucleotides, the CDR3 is TGTGCCAGCAGCCATATGACAGGGGAGAACTATGGCTACACCTTC. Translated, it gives CASSHMTGENYGYTF.

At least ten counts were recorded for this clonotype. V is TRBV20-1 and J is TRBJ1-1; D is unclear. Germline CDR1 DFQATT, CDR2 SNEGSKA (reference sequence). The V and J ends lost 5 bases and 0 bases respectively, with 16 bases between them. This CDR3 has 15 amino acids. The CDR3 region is CSACRLAVMNTEAFF. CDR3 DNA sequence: TGCAGTGCTTGTCGTTTGGCGGTCATGAACACTGAAGCTTTCTTT.